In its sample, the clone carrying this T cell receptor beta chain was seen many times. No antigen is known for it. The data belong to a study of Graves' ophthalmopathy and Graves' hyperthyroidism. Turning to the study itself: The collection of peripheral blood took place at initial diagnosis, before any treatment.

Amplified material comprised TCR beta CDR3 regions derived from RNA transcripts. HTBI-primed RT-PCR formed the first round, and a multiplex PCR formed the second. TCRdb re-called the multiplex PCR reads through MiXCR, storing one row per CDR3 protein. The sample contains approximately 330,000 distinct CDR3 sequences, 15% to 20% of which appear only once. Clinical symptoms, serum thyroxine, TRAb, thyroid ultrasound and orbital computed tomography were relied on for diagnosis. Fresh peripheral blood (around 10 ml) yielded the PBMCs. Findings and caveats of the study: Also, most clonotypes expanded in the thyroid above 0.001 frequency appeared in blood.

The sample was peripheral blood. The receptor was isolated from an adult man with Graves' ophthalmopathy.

The CDR3 DNA reads as TGTGCCAGCAATGGGGGAGCGGCCACCGGGGAGCTGTTTTTT. Amino acid sequence: CASNGGAATGELFF. The rearrangement uses TRBV6-1 and TRBJ2-2, with D possibly being TRBD1 or TRBD2 (5 bases each). The V gene's germline CDR1 is MNHNS and CDR2 SASEGT. Between the trimmed V and J ends, which lost 7 bases and 4 bases, there was a span of 13 bases. The CDR3 totals 14 residues.